The entry that follows covers one T cell receptor beta chain sequence. CDR3 size: 14 residues. The V and J ends lost 2 bases and 1 base respectively, with 9 bases between them. The V gene's germline CDR1 is MNHEY and CDR2 SVGEGT. The method was immunoSEQ multiplex PCR; TCRdb's version includes in-frame clones alone and lacks a portion of them. The sample has about 170,000 clones, just under 85% seen once. This entry belongs to a study of blood T cell repertoires in COVID-19. Study summary: The United States, Italy and Spain supplied acute and convalescent COVID-19 samples. The cDNA or gDNA used as material had been derived from T cells, B-cell-depleted T cells, or PBMCs.

The chain links TRBV6-2 or TRBV6-3 to TRBJ2-7, with D possibly TRBD2 on 6 matching bases. The sample was peripheral blood. The receptor comes from a man aged 35-49 years who had recovered from COVID-19. CDR3 sequence: CASSYGDFSYEQYF. Here the CDR3 DNA reads TGTGCCAGCAGTTACGGGGACTTTTCCTACGAGCAGTACTTC.